The T cell receptor beta chain under discussion was sequenced for a study of cytomegalovirus exposure and HLA in healthy donors. Overall study results and limits: A link between a missense DCLRE1C variant and TCR beta V- and J-gene trimming emerged from a later analysis.

Unrecorded immune exposure was likely among donors, who were nominally healthy when sampled. PCR used 60 Vbeta primers and 13 Jbeta primers. Measured with immunoSEQ multiplex PCR; TCRdb has only the in-frame clones, and not every one. The table has more than 100,000 clones, 15% to 17% seen once. Concerning this clone: As yet, its antigen is unknown.

The sample comprised PBMCs. The sequence was collected from a woman between 18 and 30 years old in good health and CMV-seronegative.

DNA of the CDR3: TGCGCCAGCCGCCCGGCGGGGGGGGCAAGCACTGAAGCTTTCTTT. Translation gives CASRPAGGASTEAFF. This rearrangement joins TRBV10-1 to TRBJ1-1; TRBD1 is a possible D gene (6 bases). The CDR3 length is 15 residues. CDR1 and CDR2 (germline): WNHNN, SYGVQD (reference sequence). V was trimmed by 8 bases and J by 4 bases, leaving 20 bases between them.